Reported below is one T cell receptor beta chain. As yet, its antigen is unknown. A much bigger clone sits one base away, suggesting this may be a read error. This specimen belongs to a study of molecular identifiers for immune sequencing clone quantification. Study background: With replicates, the RNA of about 20,000 or 100,000 naive CD8 cells was split five ways and four were sequenced.

Study results and limitations: Detecting spiked Jurkat TCR RNA from one cell among about a million naive cells was reportedly possible.

There are 14 residues in the CDR3. Germline CDR1 and CDR2: SEHNR and FQNEAQ (reference sequence). In TCRdb, the PCR reads were re-called with MiXCR into one record per CDR3 protein. The data hold approximately 680,000 distinct CDR3 sequences, with approximately 24% observed a single time. Using a CD8+CD4-CCR7+CD45RA+ phenotype, naive CD8 T cells were sorted. The sequencing input was naive CD8+ T cells from blood, with Jurkat cell RNA spiked in. Subset of the sample: FACS-sorted CD8+CD4-CCR7+CD45RA+ naive T cells. This TCR was sampled from a human donor in good health. Some libraries in this study had Jurkat cell RNA spiked in. This chain uses TRBV7-9 with TRBJ2-3, with D perhaps TRBD1 or TRBD2 (5 bases each). Here the CDR3 reads CASGLVRGADTQYF. Written as DNA, the CDR3 is TGTGCCAGCGGCTTAGTGCGAGGGGCAGATACGCAGTATTTT.